Here is one T cell receptor beta chain with its context. The CDR3 spans 15 residues. In germline, CDR1 is SGHNT, CDR2 YYREEE (reference sequence). The V gene end was trimmed by 4 bases and the J gene end by 0 bases; junction bases not matched to a gene: 4. This sample was taken from a study of blood T cell repertoires in COVID-19. Study summary: Acute and convalescent COVID-19 samples came from the United States, Italy and Spain. Sample material is recorded as cDNA or gDNA derived from T cells, B-cell-depleted T cells, or PBMCs.

Original analysis: Reference gene primers were amplified, and this amplification served to estimate nucleated cell counts. TCRdb's copy holds only in-frame clones and misses some; the assay was immunoSEQ multiplex PCR. Clonal size and the V and J genes are those of that table, whereas D and trimming came from the DNA. The data hold more than 200,000 clones, with 86% observed a single time. The receptor comes from a man aged 25-40 years with active or convalescent COVID-19. The sequencing input was peripheral blood. The gene calls are TRBV5-4 and TRBJ2-1, with TRBD2 matching over 7 bases. The CDR3 sequence: CASSKWGGSYNEQFF. Here the CDR3 DNA reads TGTGCCAGCAGCAAGTGGGGGGGCTCCTACAATGAGCAGTTCTTC.